One sample yielded the 16 T cell receptor beta chains listed below, sequenced in a study of molecular identifiers for immune sequencing clone quantification. TCRdb re-called the PCR reads through MiXCR, storing one row per CDR3 protein. This table holds some 94,000 distinct CDR3 sequences, roughly 23% found once. Material for sequencing was naive CD8+ T cells from blood, with Jurkat cell RNA spiked in. Subset described: FACS-sorted CD8+CD4-CCR7+CD45RA+ naive T cells. The source of these receptors is a human donor in good health. Some libraries in this study had Jurkat cell RNA spiked in.

In its sample, this clonotype was seen a few times. The rearrangement joins TRBV7-2 to TRBJ1-6; TRBD1 might be the D (5 bases). The CDR3 is 16 amino acids. Germline V lookup: CDR1 SGHTA, CDR2 FQGNSA. V lost 3 bases and J lost 4, with 13 bases in between. The CDR3 sequence: CASSFTTETYNSPLHF. The CDR3, as DNA: TGTGCCAGCAGCTTTACGACAGAAACTTATAATTCACCCCTCCACTTT. The full variable domain, in which reference TRBV7-2 and TRBJ1-6 provide the parts outside the CDR3, is GAGVSQSPSNKVTEKGKDVELRCDPISGHTALYWYRQSLGQGLEFLIYFQGNSAPDKSGLPSDRFSAERTGGSVSTLTIQRTQQEDSAVYLCASSFTTETYNSPLHFGNGTRLTVT.

The gene calls are TRBV13 and TRBJ2-1; 8 positions agree with TRBD1. Germline values: CDR1 PRHDT, CDR2 FYEKMQ (reference sequence). V trimming: 5 bases; J trimming: 6 bases; junction bases outside the gene matches: 6. CDR3 length equals 14 residues. CDR3 sequence (DNA): TGTGCCAGCAGCACATGGGACAGGCCCAATGAGCAGTTCTTC. Amino acid sequence: CASSTWDRPNEQFF. Full variable domain (rest looked up from reference TRBV13 and TRBJ2-1): AAGVIQSPRHLIKEKRETATLKCYPIPRHDTVYWYQQGPGQDPQFLISFYEKMQSDKGSIPDRFSAQQFSDYHSELNMSSLELGDSALYFCASSTWDRPNEQFFGPGTRLTVL.

The J gene is TRBJ1-2, the V gene TRBV4-3; the match to TRBD1 covers 11 bases. Trimming cost V 4 bases and J 4 bases; bases outside gene matches: 5. CDR3 length: 15 residues. The germline CDR1 and CDR2 sequences are LGHNA and YSLEER. The CDR3 reads CASSLGQGVGYGYTF. The CDR3 DNA follows: TGCGCCAGCAGCCTGGGACAGGGGGTCGGCTATGGCTACACCTTC.

A note on this clonotype: A much bigger clone sits one base away, suggesting this may be a read error. V is TRBV29-1 and J is TRBJ2-5; tentative D call: TRBD2 (6 bases). V lost 6 bases and J 5 bases, leaving 13 bases between the germline ends. From germline, CDR1 is SQVTM and CDR2 ANQGSEA. The CDR3 is 12 amino acids. Written as DNA, the CDR3 is TGCAGCGTGGACCGCGGGGATGAGACCCAGTACTTC. Its protein is CSVDRGDETQYF.

Remarks on this clonotype: Sequence at one end of the junction differs from germline and may be a read error. The chain joins TRBV9 to TRBJ2-7; D gene unclear. Germline V gene sequence: CDR1 SGDLS, CDR2 YYNGEE. The CDR3 covers 13 residues. Written as DNA, the CDR3 is TGTGCCAGCAGCGTAGGGCAGACCTACGAGCAGAACTTC. Residues: CASSVGQTYEQNF.

The genes are TRBV11-3 and TRBJ1-1; D is ambiguous. This CDR3 comprises 12 residues. Trimming shortened V by 1 base and J by 7 bases, and 7 bases separated the two germline ends. Germline values: CDR1 SGHNT, CDR2 YENEEA. The CDR3 nucleotides read TGTGCCAGCAGCTTAGGGGCCAGTGAAGCTTTCTTT. Amino acid sequence: CASSLGASEAFF.

V is TRBV12-3 or TRBV12-4 and J is TRBJ1-2; TRBD1 aligns across 9 bases. V shed 5 bases and J 8 bases; nucleotides not matched to a gene: 12. The CDR3 totals 15 residues. CDR3 loop: CASSTVPGTGTGYTF. Written as DNA, the CDR3 is TGTGCCAGCAGTACCGTCCCGGGGACAGGGACCGGCTACACCTTC.

This clonotype was counted once. One base away lies a much larger clone, so this may be a sequencing read error. The V gene is TRBV6-5, the J gene TRBJ1-1, with D possibly TRBD1 on 5 matching bases. The CDR3 totals 12 residues. Looked up from germline, CDR1 is MNHEY and CDR2 is SVGAGI. The CDR3: CASREGITEVFF. The CDR3 DNA sequence: TGTGCCAGCAGAGAGGGGATAACTGAAGTTTTCTTT.

This clonotype was seen a few times. A junction boundary mismatches the germline segment, possibly from a read error. The DNA of the CDR3 is TGTGCCAGCAGTTTAGTGGGACAGAACTACAATGAGCAGCTCTTC. Translation gives CASSLVGQNYNEQLF. The V call is TRBV28, the J call TRBJ2-1; 7 nucleotides line up with TRBD1. The germline V gene has CDR1 MDHEN and CDR2 SYDVKM. The CDR3 totals 15 residues.

Remarks on this clonotype: The junction does not match germline at one end; this may be a read error. V gene TRBV19 combines with J gene TRBJ2-7; tentative D call: TRBD1 (5 bases). CDR1 and CDR2 from the germline V gene are LNHDA and SQIVND (reference sequence). The CDR3 has 12 amino acids. The DNA of the CDR3 is TGTGTCAGTAATGCAGGGTCCCACGAGCAGTACTTC. It codes for CVSNAGSHEQYF.

This clonotype has at least ten counts. J is TRBJ2-3 and V is TRBV7-9; D unclear. The CDR3 consists of 16 residues. With 5 bases removed from V and 1 base from J, the gap between germline ends came to 16 bases. Germline CDR1 is SEHNR and CDR2 is FQNEAQ (reference sequence). The CDR3 reads CASSPRRVAGTDTQYF. CDR3 nucleotides: TGTGCCAGCAGCCCCCGACGCGTGGCGGGCACAGATACGCAGTATTTT. Variable domain in full (rest from reference TRBV7-9 and TRBJ2-3): DTGVSQNPRHKITKRGQNVTFRCDPISEHNRLYWYRQTLGQGPEFLTYFQNEAQLEKSRLLSDRFSAERPKGSFSTLEIQRTEQGDSAMYLCASSPRRVAGTDTQYFGPGTRLTVL.

The rearrangement uses TRBV19 and TRBJ2-5; TRBD1 matches at 8 bases. The CDR3 covers 15 residues. Germline V gene sequence: CDR1 LNHDA, CDR2 SQIVND (reference sequence). The V and J ends lost 3 bases and 4 bases, in that order; junction bases with no gene match: 7. CDR3: CASSIGQGLLETQYF. In DNA, the CDR3 is TGTGCCAGTAGTATTGGACAGGGTCTTTTAGAGACCCAGTACTTC.

The sample holds many counts of this clonotype. The chain uses TRBV9 and TRBJ1-1; D is unresolved. V dropped 0 bases and J dropped 3 bases, with 9 bases sitting between them. CDR1 is SGDLS and CDR2 is YYNGEE in the germline V gene. CDR3 length equals 14 residues. CDR3 residues: CASSVGGGDTEAFF. CDR3 sequence (DNA): TGTGCCAGCAGCGTAGGGGGAGGTGACACTGAAGCTTTCTTT.

This clonotype has only a few counts. The chain recombines TRBV28 with TRBJ2-7; TRBD1 or TRBD2 may be the D gene (5 bases each). Germline CDR1 is MDHEN and CDR2 is SYDVKM. The length of the CDR3 is 14 residues. V was trimmed by 7 bases and J by 5 bases, leaving 18 bases between them. CDR3 in amino acids: CASTLGDAINEQYF. In DNA, the CDR3 is TGTGCCAGCACCCTGGGGGACGCTATCAACGAGCAGTACTTC.

About this clonotype itself: A much larger clone lies one base from this, so it may be a read error. This chain connects TRBV4-3 to TRBJ2-2, with 9 nucleotides matching TRBD2. The CDR3 has 14 amino acids. V trimming: 6 bases; J trimming: 4 bases; junction bases outside the gene matches: 3. Germline CDR1 is LGHNA and CDR2 is YSLEER. CDR3: CASRSSGSTGELFF. In DNA, the CDR3 is TGCGCCAGCAGGAGTAGCGGGAGCACCGGGGAGCTGTTTTTT.

This clonotype was seen at least ten times. The chain is built from TRBV4-3 and TRBJ1-1; no clear D. CDR1 is LGHNA and CDR2 is YSLEER in the germline V gene. The CDR3 contains 13 residues. Trimming shortened V by 0 bases and J by 4 bases, and 6 bases separated the two germline ends. This CDR3 is CASSQDISTEAFF. CDR3 DNA: TGCGCCAGCAGCCAAGATATATCCACTGAAGCTTTCTTT.